Sequencing of this T cell receptor (beta chain) was carried out in a study of T cell changes during pregnancy in multiple sclerosis. The germline V and J ends were trimmed by 3 bases and 1 base, with 10 bases remaining between them. Germline CDR1 LNHDA, CDR2 SQIVND (reference sequence). The CDR3 contains 15 residues. Assay: immunoSEQ multiplex PCR; the TCRdb copy retains only in-frame clones and omits some. The repertoire consists of 40,000 or so clones, with around nine tenths occurring once and the leading ten covering 0.43%. The V call is TRBV19, the J call TRBJ2-1, with a possible D match to TRBD2 (5 bases). The material sequenced was CD4+ T cells from peripheral blood mononuclear cells, taken in the third trimester of pregnancy. The TCR was taken from a female donor with multiple sclerosis, enrolled in a pregnancy study. CDR3 nucleotides: TGTGCCAGTAGTATTACGGGGTTTTCCTACAATGAGCAGTTCTTC. This sequence encodes CASSITGFSYNEQFF.